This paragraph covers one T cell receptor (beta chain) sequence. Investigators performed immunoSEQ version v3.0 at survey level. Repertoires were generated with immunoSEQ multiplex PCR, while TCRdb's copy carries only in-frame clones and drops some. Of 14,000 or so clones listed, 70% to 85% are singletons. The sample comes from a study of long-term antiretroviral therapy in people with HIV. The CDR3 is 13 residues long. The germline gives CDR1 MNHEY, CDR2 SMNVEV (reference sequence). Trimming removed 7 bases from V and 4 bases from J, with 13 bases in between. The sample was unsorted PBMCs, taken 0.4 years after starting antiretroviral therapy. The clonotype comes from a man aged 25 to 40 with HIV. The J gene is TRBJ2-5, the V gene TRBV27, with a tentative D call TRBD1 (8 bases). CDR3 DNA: TGTGCCAGCAATACAGGGGGGGGAGAGACCCAGTACTTC. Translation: CASNTGGGETQYF.